These 21 T cell receptor beta chains originate from one sample sequenced in a study of T cell repertoires in cytomegalovirus infection. The antigens of these receptors remain unknown. Using its own MiXCR run on the reads, TCRdb lists one record per CDR3 protein. The data contain 750,000 to 900,000 distinct CDR3 sequences, 25% to 35% of them seen just once; the ten biggest clones take up approximately 14%. The sample here was cultured CD8+ T cells from PBMCs, taken from culture after CMV antigen stimulation. The receptor set was obtained from a human donor in good health (CMV status not recorded). Some clones in this sample may be carry-over from other donors' samples.

The J gene is TRBJ2-3, the V gene TRBV9; 10 nucleotides align to TRBD2. There are 17 residues in the CDR3. After removal of 0 bases from V and 3 bases from J, the junction contained 7 bases not matched to a gene. Looked up from germline, CDR1 is SGDLS and CDR2 is YYNGEE. CDR3 amino acids: CASSVGRTSGVTDTQYF. The CDR3 DNA sequence: TGTGCCAGCAGCGTAGGGAGGACTAGCGGAGTAACAGATACGCAGTATTTT.

The chain employs TRBV11-2 and TRBJ2-7; 12 bases fit TRBD1. Trimming removed 4 bases from V and 2 bases from J; junction bases left unmatched: 0. The CDR3 spans 14 residues. Germline V gives CDR1 SGHAT, CDR2 FQNNGV. The CDR3 DNA sequence: TGTGCCAGCAGCTGGGACAGGGGGCCCTACGAGCAGTACGTC. Residues: CASSWDRGPYEQYV.

Regarding this clonotype: It may be a read error: a sequence one base away is much more abundant. The chain recombines TRBV7-2 with TRBJ2-7; no firm D call. This CDR3 comprises 15 residues. Germline V gives CDR1 SGHTA, CDR2 FQGNSA. CDR3 bases: TGTGCCAGCAGCTTAGGGTTGTCGGCCTCCTGCGAGCAGTACGTC. Translation: CASSLGLSASCEQYV.

The chain joins TRBV6-1 to TRBJ1-1; D gene uncertain. The V and J ends lost 8 bases and 1 base respectively, with 8 bases between them. This CDR3 is built from 12 residues. Germline V CDR1 and CDR2: MNHNS, SASEGT. The CDR3 DNA sequence: TGTGCCAGCCAGAGACCGAACACTGAAGCTTTCTTT. Its protein is CASQRPNTEAFF.

V usage is TRBV6-6 and J usage is TRBJ1-4; D perhaps matches TRBD1 (6 bases). V lost 6 bases to trimming and J lost 9 bases, with 23 bases between them. The germline CDR1 and CDR2 sequences are MNHNY and SVGAGI (reference sequence). CDR3 size: 16 residues. CDR3 in amino acids: CASSGNIRGDFQKLFF. The CDR3 nucleotides read TGTGCCAGCAGCGGTAACATCAGGGGTGATTTTCAAAAACTGTTTTTT.

This clonotype has just a few counts. The chain has TRBV4-1 and TRBJ1-6; weak D call: TRBD1 (5 bases). Germline V CDR1 and CDR2: MGHRA, YSYEKL. CDR3 length equals 14 residues. V lost 4 bases and J lost 7, with 11 bases in between. DNA for the CDR3: TGCGCCAGCAGCCCGGACATAAACAATTCACCCCTCCACTTT. This encodes CASSPDINNSPLHF.

This clonotype showed up just a few times. At one end, the junction sequence differs from germline, possibly due to a read error. The V gene is TRBV7-7, the J gene TRBJ2-5; tentatively, D is TRBD1 (5 bases). Germline CDR1 is SSHAT and CDR2 is FNYEAQ (reference sequence). The CDR3 has 16 amino acids. In DNA, the CDR3 is TGTGCTAGCAGCTTAGTAGCAGGGTCTCCACAAGAGACCCAGTACTTC. Translated, it gives CASSLVAGSPQETQYF.

This clonotype was counted at least ten times. The rearrangement links TRBV7-6 to TRBJ2-5, with no clear D. V dropped 0 bases and J dropped 4 bases, with 6 bases sitting between them. This CDR3 has 13 residues. CDR1 is SGHVS and CDR2 is FNYEAQ in the germline V gene. For the CDR3, the DNA is TGTGCCAGCAGCTTAGCAGGGATAGAGACCCAGTACTTC. This gives the protein CASSLAGIETQYF.

The chain combines TRBV6-4 with TRBJ1-1; weak D call: TRBD1 (5 bases). This CDR3 region has 14 residues. Trimming left V 0 bases short and J 1 base short, with 6 bases between. Germline assignment: CDR1 MRHNA and CDR2 SNTAGT. The CDR3 region is CASSDSGENTEAFF. For the CDR3, the DNA is TGTGCCAGCAGTGACTCGGGGGAGAACACTGAAGCTTTCTTT.

V usage is TRBV10-3 and J usage is TRBJ2-1; 10 positions agree with TRBD2. In germline, CDR1 is ENHRY, CDR2 SYGVKD. Unmatched junction bases numbered 4, after V lost 1 base and J lost 1 base. This CDR3 comprises 17 residues. As DNA, the CDR3 is TGTGCCATCAGTGAGTTTTCTAGCGGGGGTTCCTACAATGAGCAGTTCTTC. Translating gives CAISEFSSGGSYNEQFF.

This clonotype has only a few counts. The chain employs TRBV24-1 and TRBJ2-2, with TRBD1 as a possible D gene (5 bases). Deletions cut 2 bases from V and 3 bases from J, with 9 bases between. Germline V lookup: CDR1 KGHDR, CDR2 SFDVKD. The CDR3 is 15 residues long. The CDR3 nucleotides are TGTGCCACCAGTGATTCCAGGGTGGACACCGGGGAGCTGTTTTTT. Translated: CATSDSRVDTGELFF.

A few counts support this clonotype. The chain couples TRBV13 to TRBJ1-1; weak D call: TRBD1 (6 bases). V shed 5 bases and J shed 6 bases, with 19 bases lying between them. The germline V gene has CDR1 PRHDT and CDR2 FYEKMQ (reference sequence). The CDR3 sequence is 15 residues long. The CDR3 DNA follows: TGTGCCAGCAGCCCCTGGGGGACAAGGAAAGCTGAAGCTTTCTTT. Its translation: CASSPWGTRKAEAFF.

With respect to this clonotype: Possible read error: a much larger clone is one base away. The V gene is TRBV7-2, the J gene TRBJ2-5; no reliable D call. Trimming pared 5 bases from V and 1 base from J, leaving 17 bases between. Germline assignment: CDR1 SGHTA and CDR2 FQGNSA. The CDR3 runs to 16 residues. The CDR3 reads CASSPPTSLCQETQYF. In nucleotides, the CDR3 is TGTGCCAGCAGCCCCCCGACATCCTTGTGCCAAGAGACCCAGTACTTC.

The chain links TRBV6-6 to TRBJ1-1; D call uncertain. Germline CDR1 is MNHNY and CDR2 is SVGAGI (reference sequence). V was clipped by 2 bases and J by 0 bases, with 19 bases between them. The length of the CDR3 is 18 residues. The CDR3 bases are TGTGCCAGCAGTTACGATCCGGGGAAGCGGGAGGTGAACACTGAAGCTTTCTTT. It is translated as CASSYDPGKREVNTEAFF.

V is TRBV7-1 and J is TRBJ1-2; D might be TRBD1 (5 bases). TRBV7-1 qualifies as an ORF whose function is uncertain. Trimming cost V 3 bases and J 4 bases, with 9 bases left between them. The CDR3 loop spans 13 amino acids. The CDR3 spells CASSSAGPYGYTF. The DNA of the CDR3 is TGTGCCAGCAGCTCGGCAGGGCCCTATGGCTACACCTTC.

Details on this clonotype: With a much larger clone just one base away, this may be a read error. Because it lacks the conserved phenylalanine or tryptophan at the end, this CDR3 is likely a read error. CDR3 region: CASSLLGQGGTGELFL. The CDR3 nucleotides are TGTGCCAGCAGCTTACTGGGACAGGGAGGGACCGGGGAGCTGTTTCTT. The chain uses TRBV7-3 and TRBJ2-2; 9 bases are a match to TRBD1. V gave up 2 bases and J gave up 5 bases; unmatched junction bases: 6. This CDR3 has 16 amino acids. Germline V lookup: CDR1 SGHTA, CDR2 FQGTGA.

The sample holds a few counts of this clonotype. The chain has TRBV4-1 and TRBJ2-1; 9 nucleotides align to TRBD1. The CDR3 extends over 15 amino acids. V gave up 5 bases and J gave up 6 bases; unmatched junction bases: 8. Germline values: CDR1 MGHRA, CDR2 YSYEKL. The CDR3 DNA reads TGCGCCAGCAGCAAACCGGGACAGGGTACCAATGAGCAGTTCTTC. It yields the protein CASSKPGQGTNEQFF.

This clonotype was found a few times. This rearrangement joins TRBV11-3 to TRBJ1-1; D gene ambiguous. With 0 bases removed from V and 7 bases from J, the gap between germline ends came to 12 bases. From germline, CDR1 is SGHNT and CDR2 YENEEA. CDR3 length: 14 amino acids. CDR3 sequence (DNA): TGTGCCAGCAGCTTAGAACAGTCCCCTTATGAAGCTTTCTTT. Amino acids: CASSLEQSPYEAFF.

This chain connects TRBV4-1 to TRBJ1-1, with D perhaps matching TRBD1 (6 bases). CDR1 and CDR2 (germline): MGHRA, YSYEKL. Between the trimmed V and J ends, which lost 4 bases and 5 bases, there was a span of 14 bases. The CDR3 sequence is 14 residues long. The CDR3, as DNA: TGCGCCAGCAGCCGACCAGGGGCCCGGACTGAAGCTTTCTTT. The encoded protein is CASSRPGARTEAFF.

This chain connects TRBV13 to TRBJ1-2, with D unresolved. Germline CDR1 is PRHDT and CDR2 is FYEKMQ (reference sequence). CDR3 length equals 14 residues. The V and J ends lost 1 base and 4 bases respectively, with 10 bases between them. The CDR3 DNA is TGTGCCAGCAGCTTAGAAATGGGGTCCTATGGCTACACCTTC. The encoded protein is CASSLEMGSYGYTF.

This clonotype was picked up a small number of times. The chain joins TRBV6-6 to TRBJ1-5; D remains unclear. Germline V gene lookup returns CDR1 MNHNY and CDR2 SVGAGI (reference sequence). V was shortened by 9 bases and J by 15 bases, with 21 bases between the two germline ends. The CDR3 extends over 12 amino acids. CDR3 nucleotide sequence: TGTGCCAGTCGTGTATCTTCTGGTTCCATGCATTTT. Translating gives CASRVSSGSMHF.